This T cell receptor beta chain was documented in a study of human T cells and chemical hapten exposure (dated by TCRdb to about 2021). About the study as a whole: Libraries were pooled for sequencing, and per-sample TCR yields varied mainly because of small differences in library volumes within the pool. Each blood RNA sample was used to sequence both TCR alpha and TCR beta chains. Peripheral blood TCR repertoire changes were tracked in vivo in alopecia patients during primary and secondary sensitization to the hapten diphenylcyclopropenone (DPC). General study outcomes and caveats: After repeated subsampling, the strength of the expansion versus patch-test correlation and the threshold at which it became significant changed. The number of TCRs above 1 in 1000 frequency did not change with DPC sensitization; there was no evidence of global repertoire structure alterations.

V is cut by 5 bases and J by 5 bases, and the space between the germline ends is 11 bases. Taken from the germline V gene (reference sequence), the CDR1 and CDR2 loops are MNHEY and SMNVEV. The CDR3 has 13 amino acids, counting the end cysteine and phenylalanine. The sequence is cut down to CDR3 DNA, 39 bases in frame from base 1. The library was built by means of RACE. Sequencing was carried out with a NextSeq 500. During library preparation, unique molecular identifiers were attached to individual cDNA molecules so that TCRs could be counted quantitatively and reproducibly. The original pipeline was this. The median number of TCRs per sample was approximately 96,000, ranging from roughly 20,000 to 700,000. The Decombinator software suite was used to annotate V, J and CDR3 in the TCR reads. To make PS versus PT1 abundance plots, every sample was subsampled to the same number of TCRs (28,000). TCRs were defined as expanded if absent before sensitization and observed at least eight times at the 2-week time point. The public reads were reprocessed in TCRdb via fastp at Q25 and MiXCR, keeping in-frame beta chains. Duplicate CDR3 protein sequences are folded into a single record with the most common DNA and genes. The V and J calls shown here were made by TCRdb, not taken from the authors' results. This sample lists about 130,000 distinct CDR3 sequences; approximately 9.5% were detected once. Jointly, the top ten make up roughly 1.8% of the sample.

In light of the paper, this sample's time point label describes: healthy volunteer bleed at 2 weeks. Total RNA was extracted from unfractionated whole blood collected in Tempus Blood RNA tubes. As TCR sequencing controls, roughly five healthy volunteers were used, with blood taken at day 0, 2 weeks and 6 weeks. This clonotype was recorded at least ten times. Its recognized antigen is unknown. The sample holds no much larger clone one base away, and base qualities are not on file. Sequencing was performed on whole blood. The chain is made from TRBV27 and TRBJ2-3; the D gene cannot be resolved reliably. The clonotype comes from a male donor in good health. Some clones in this sample may be carry-over from other donors' samples. This receptor has the CDR3 CASSKTDLDTQYF. The sequenced DNA is TGTGCCAGCAGTAAGACGGATTTAGATACGCAGTATTTT.